This T cell receptor (beta chain) was retrieved from a study of T cells after yellow fever vaccination. TCRdb reanalysed the 5' RACE reads using MiXCR and keeps one entry per CDR3 protein. The repertoire holds roughly 49,000 distinct CDR3 sequences, with roughly 7.4% as singletons. This clonotype showed up many times. The CDR3 covers 18 residues. Trimming cost V 3 bases and J 5 bases, with 26 bases left between them. Germline assignment: CDR1 SQVTM and CDR2 ANQGSEA. The chain uses TRBV29-1 and TRBJ2-1, with a possible D match to TRBD1 (6 bases). This TCR was sampled from a man aged 18 to 30 who received the YFV17D yellow fever vaccine. The starting material was CD8+ T cells sorted from PBMCs, obtained approximately 16 days after the first yellow fever vaccination. The chain's CDR3 is CSVEGPKYPWTANNEQFF. CDR3 coding DNA: TGCAGCGTTGAGGGTCCCAAATATCCATGGACAGCCAACAATGAGCAGTTCTTC.